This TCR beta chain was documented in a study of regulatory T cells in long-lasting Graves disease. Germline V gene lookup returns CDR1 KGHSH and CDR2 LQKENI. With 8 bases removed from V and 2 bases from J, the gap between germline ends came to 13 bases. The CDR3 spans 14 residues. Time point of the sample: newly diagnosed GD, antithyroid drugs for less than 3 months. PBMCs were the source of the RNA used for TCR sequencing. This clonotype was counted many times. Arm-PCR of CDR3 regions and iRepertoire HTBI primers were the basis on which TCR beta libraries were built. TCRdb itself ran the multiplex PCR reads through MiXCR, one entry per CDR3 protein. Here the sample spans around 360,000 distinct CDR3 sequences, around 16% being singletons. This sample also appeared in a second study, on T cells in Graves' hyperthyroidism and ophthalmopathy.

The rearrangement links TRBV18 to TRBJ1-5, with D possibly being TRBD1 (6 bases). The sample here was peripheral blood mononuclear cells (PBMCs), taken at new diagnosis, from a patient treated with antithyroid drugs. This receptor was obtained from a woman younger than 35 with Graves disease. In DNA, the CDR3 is TGTGCCAGCAGCGCAGGGGTGGGCAATCAGCCCCAGCATTTT. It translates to CASSAGVGNQPQHF.